These T cell receptor beta chains were read from a single sample in a study of blood T cell repertoires in COVID-19. The assay was immunoSEQ multiplex PCR, and TCRdb's table has in-frame clones only and misses some. The repertoire includes a few hundred thousand clones, around nine tenths of them detected once, and less than 2% sits in the top ten. The sequencing input was PBMCs or T cells enriched from blood (not recorded which). The receptors were sampled from a woman aged 25-40 years who had recovered from COVID-19. Each CDR3 is given with its conserved first and last residue. The D gene is left open where the match is weak.

D | J | V | CDR3
TRBD1 | TRBJ1-2 | TRBV30 | CAWSVLGTEALF
- | TRBJ1-1 | TRBV3-1/TRBV3-2 | CASSQVGENTEAFF
- | TRBJ1-2 | TRBV7-9 | CASSPTDGRRGGYTF
TRBD2 | TRBJ2-2 | TRBV7-9 | CASSSYGGAVTAGELFF
- | TRBJ1-1 | TRBV7-2 | CASSRWGGAETEAFF
- | TRBJ2-7 | TRBV19 | CASSRERAANEQYF
- | TRBJ1-3 | TRBV7-2 | CASSPSRNTIYF
TRBD1 | TRBJ1-4 | TRBV9 | CASSVDYRGLTNEKLFF
- | TRBJ1-6 | TRBV21-1 | CASSTQGRHSPLHF
TRBD1 | TRBJ1-2 | TRBV5-1 | CASSPGTGVNYGYTF
TRBD2 | TRBJ2-7 | TRBV30 | CASKGRGGTYEQYF
TRBD2 | TRBJ2-1 | TRBV19 | CASSIGGDEQFF
- | TRBJ1-2 | TRBV30 | CAWSPDGYGYTF
- | TRBJ1-5 | TRBV28 | CASSPPGLWSNQPQHF
- | TRBJ2-7 | TRBV20-1 | CSAQRDREQYF
TRBD1 | TRBJ1-5 | TRBV5-6 | CASSLWWDRALESDQPQHF
- | TRBJ1-2 | TRBV18 | CASSSGANYGYTF
TRBD1 | TRBJ1-3 | TRBV28 | CASTYQDRPSGNTIYF